The 5 T cell receptor beta chains given below trace back to one sample, sequenced in a study of T cell repertoires in cytomegalovirus infection. TCRdb analysed the reads with MiXCR anew, one entry per CDR3 protein. This table holds 500,000 or so distinct CDR3 sequences, approximately 15% found once. Sequencing was performed on CD8+ T cells from PBMCs. These receptors all stem from a human donor in good health (CMV status not recorded). Some clones in this sample may be carry-over from other donors' samples.

This clonotype has more than one count but fewer than ten. The rearrangement joins TRBV28 to TRBJ2-7; no definite D call. V was trimmed by 3 bases and J by 3 bases, leaving 6 bases between them. The CDR3 sequence is 12 residues long. Germline-derived CDR1 and CDR2 are MDHEN and SYDVKM. CDR3 sequence (DNA): TGTGCCAGCAGTTTTTGGCTCTACGAGCAGTACTTC. This gives the protein CASSFWLYEQYF. Drawing the rest from reference TRBV28 and TRBJ2-7, the complete variable domain is DVKVTQSSRYLVKRTGEKVFLECVQDMDHENMFWYRQDPGLGLRLIYFSYDVKMKEKGDIPEGYSVSREKKERFSLILESASTNQTSMYLCASSFWLYEQYFGPGTRLTVT.

In its sample, this clonotype was seen a few times. This chain connects TRBV27 to TRBJ2-7, with D maybe TRBD1 (6 bases). Germline values: CDR1 MNHEY, CDR2 SMNVEV (reference sequence). CDR3 size: 15 residues. V lost 5 bases to trimming and J lost 4 bases, with 18 bases between them. As DNA, the CDR3 is TGTGCCAGCAGTCTGACAGGAAACCAAAGGTACGAGCAGTACTTC. This gives the protein CASSLTGNQRYEQYF.

This clonotype showed up many times. This chain connects TRBV6-5 to TRBJ2-3; 7 bases are a match to TRBD2. The CDR3 has 17 amino acids. V trimming: 5 bases; J trimming: 2 bases; junction bases outside the gene matches: 13. The germline CDR1 and CDR2 sequences are MNHEY and SVGAGI. CDR3 loop: CASSPGTTQAATDTQYF. The CDR3 DNA sequence: TGTGCCAGCAGTCCCGGGACTACCCAAGCCGCCACAGATACGCAGTATTTT.

This clonotype was seen many times. The rearrangement links TRBV7-9 to TRBJ1-3; D remains ambiguous. Germline loops: CDR1 SEHNR, CDR2 FQNEAQ (reference sequence). The V gene lost 8 bases and the J gene lost 3 bases, with 5 bases spanning the gap. This CDR3 has 11 amino acids. CDR3 amino acids: CASRLGNTIYF. CDR3 coding DNA: TGTGCCAGCCGCCTTGGAAACACCATATATTTT.

This clonotype was seen a handful of times. The chain links TRBV7-9 to TRBJ2-7, with D perhaps being TRBD1 or TRBD2 (6 bases each). The V and J ends lost 10 bases and 5 bases respectively, with 15 bases between them. The CDR3 covers 12 residues. Germline V gene sequence: CDR1 SEHNR, CDR2 FQNEAQ (reference sequence). The CDR3 loop is CATSGANDEQYF. DNA for the CDR3: TGTGCCACATCGGGGGCAAACGACGAGCAGTACTTC.